Following are 5 T cell receptor beta chains from one sample sequenced in a study of cytomegalovirus exposure and HLA in healthy donors. Use of 60 Vbeta and 13 Jbeta primers characterized the PCR. Sequencing used immunoSEQ multiplex PCR; TCRdb keeps in-frame clones, though not all of them. The sample lists about 180,000 clones; 76% were seen once. Sequenced sample: PBMCs. Receptor source: a man between 18 and 35 years old in good health and CMV-seronegative.

Comments on this clone: Distinct nucleotide sequences in the sample also encode this CDR3. The rearrangement joins TRBV19 to TRBJ1-5, with a weak D call TRBD1 (6 bases). This CDR3 has 14 residues. CDR1 and CDR2 (germline): LNHDA, SQIVND (reference sequence). V shed 6 bases and J shed 4 bases, with 13 bases lying between them. CDR3: CASSSRGSNQPQHF. In DNA, the CDR3 is TGTGCCAGTAGCAGCAGGGGTAGTAATCAGCCCCAGCATTTT.

The chain joins TRBV6-5 to TRBJ2-7; 10 bases align to TRBD2. The CDR3 runs 15 residues. Germline values: CDR1 MNHEY, CDR2 SVGAGI. V was pared by 6 bases and J by 2 bases, with 7 bases of the junction left unmatched. CDR3 protein: CASRPSSGGPYEQYF. CDR3 coding DNA: TGTGCCAGCAGACCCTCTAGCGGGGGCCCCTACGAGCAGTACTTC.

This chain links TRBV18 with TRBJ2-5, with 7 nucleotides matching TRBD1. The V gene's germline CDR1 is KGHSH and CDR2 LQKENI. The CDR3 consists of 13 residues. J gave up 2 bases and V 10 bases, and 7 bases lay outside the gene matches. The CDR3 DNA reads as TGTGCCACCTCCCGGGACAGACAAGAGACCCAGTACTTC. The encoded protein is CATSRDRQETQYF.

The CDR3 sequence is CASSPGLAGLEVSDEQFF. In nucleotides, the CDR3 is TGTGCCAGCTCTCCGGGACTAGCGGGACTCGAAGTAAGCGATGAGCAGTTCTTC. The V gene is TRBV18, the J gene TRBJ2-1, with 13 bases matching TRBD2. The CDR3 covers 18 residues. With V trimmed by 6 bases and J by 8 bases, 16 bases remained unmatched. The germline CDR1 and CDR2 sequences are KGHSH and LQKENI.

This clone appeared a single time. The chain links TRBV2 to TRBJ2-3; TRBD2 is a possible D gene (5 bases). This CDR3 comprises 11 residues. Per the germline V gene, CDR1 is SNHLY and CDR2 is FYNNEI. With 2 bases removed from V and 9 bases from J, the gap between germline ends came to 6 bases. CDR3: CASSEPGTQYF. The CDR3 DNA sequence: TGTGCCAGCAGTGAACCGGGAACGCAGTATTTT.